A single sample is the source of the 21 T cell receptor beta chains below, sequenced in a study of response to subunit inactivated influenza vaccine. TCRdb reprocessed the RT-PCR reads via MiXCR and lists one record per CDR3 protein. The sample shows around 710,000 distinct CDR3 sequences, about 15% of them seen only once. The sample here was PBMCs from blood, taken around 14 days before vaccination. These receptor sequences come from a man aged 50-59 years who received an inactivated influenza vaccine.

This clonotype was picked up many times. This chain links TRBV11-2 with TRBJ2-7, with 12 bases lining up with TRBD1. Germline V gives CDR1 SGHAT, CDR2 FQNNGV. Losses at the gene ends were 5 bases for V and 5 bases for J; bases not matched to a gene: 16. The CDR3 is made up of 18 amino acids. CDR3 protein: CASSQGQGATLGFNEQYF. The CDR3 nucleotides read TGTGCCAGCAGCCAGGGACAGGGGGCTACGCTAGGGTTTAACGAGCAGTACTTC.

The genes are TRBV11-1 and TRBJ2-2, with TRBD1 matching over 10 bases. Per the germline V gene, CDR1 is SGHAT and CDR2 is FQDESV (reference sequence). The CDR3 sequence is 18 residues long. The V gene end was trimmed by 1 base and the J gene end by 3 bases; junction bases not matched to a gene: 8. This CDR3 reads CASSLDPGTGAYTGELFF. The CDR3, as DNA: TGTGCCAGCAGCTTAGACCCCGGGACAGGGGCGTACACCGGGGAGCTGTTTTTT. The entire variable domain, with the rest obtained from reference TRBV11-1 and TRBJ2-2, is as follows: EAEVAQSPRYKITEKSQAVAFWCDPISGHATLYWYRQILGQGPELLVQFQDESVVDDSQLPKDRFSAERLKGVDSTLKIQPAELGDSAMYLCASSLDPGTGAYTGELFFGEGSRLTVL.

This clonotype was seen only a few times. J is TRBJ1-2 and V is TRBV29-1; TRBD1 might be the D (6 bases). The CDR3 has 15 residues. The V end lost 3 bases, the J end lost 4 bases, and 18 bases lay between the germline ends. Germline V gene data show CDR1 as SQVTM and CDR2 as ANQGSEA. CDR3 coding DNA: TGCAGCGTTGAGGATCTGAGACAGGAACTCTATGGCTACACCTTC. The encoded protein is CSVEDLRQELYGYTF.

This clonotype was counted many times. CDR3 sequence reads: CASSLGEWNEQFF. The CDR3 nucleotides read TGCGCCAGCAGCTTGGGGGAGTGGAATGAGCAGTTCTTC. The rearrangement links TRBV5-1 to TRBJ2-1; D possibly corresponds to TRBD2 (5 bases). Per germline, CDR1 SGHRS and CDR2 YFSETQ. V lost 0 bases and J lost 7, with 8 bases in between. This CDR3 is built from 13 residues.

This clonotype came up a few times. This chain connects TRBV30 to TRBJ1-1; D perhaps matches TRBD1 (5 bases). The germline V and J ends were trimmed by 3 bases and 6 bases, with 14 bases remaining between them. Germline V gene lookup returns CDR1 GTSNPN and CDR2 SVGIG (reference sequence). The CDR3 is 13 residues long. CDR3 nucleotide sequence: TGTGCCTGGAGATGGTGGGGAGGGGCTGAAGCTTTCTTT. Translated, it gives CAWRWWGGAEAFF.

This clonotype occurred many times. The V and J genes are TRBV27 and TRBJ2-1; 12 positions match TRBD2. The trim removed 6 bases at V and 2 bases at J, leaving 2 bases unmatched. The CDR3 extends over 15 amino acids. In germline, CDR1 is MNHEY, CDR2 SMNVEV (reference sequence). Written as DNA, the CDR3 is TGTGCCAGCAGGCTAGCGGGGGGGGCCTACAATGAGCAGTTCTTC. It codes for CASRLAGGAYNEQFF.

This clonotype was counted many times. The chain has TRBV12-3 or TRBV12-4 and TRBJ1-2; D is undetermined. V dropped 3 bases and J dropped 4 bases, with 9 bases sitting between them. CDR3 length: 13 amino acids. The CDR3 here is CASSFDRAYGYTF. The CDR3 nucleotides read TGTGCCAGCAGTTTTGACCGTGCCTATGGCTACACCTTC.

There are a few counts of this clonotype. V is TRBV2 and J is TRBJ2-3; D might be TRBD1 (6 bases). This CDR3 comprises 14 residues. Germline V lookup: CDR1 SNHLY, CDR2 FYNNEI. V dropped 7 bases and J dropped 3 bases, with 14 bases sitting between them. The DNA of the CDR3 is TGTGCCAGCAAAGAAAGGCAGGGGACAGATACGCAGTATTTT. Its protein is CASKERQGTDTQYF.

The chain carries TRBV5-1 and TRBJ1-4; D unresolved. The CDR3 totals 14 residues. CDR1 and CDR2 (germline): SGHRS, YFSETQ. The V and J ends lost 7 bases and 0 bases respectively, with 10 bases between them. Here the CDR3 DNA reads TGCGCCAGCGCCCGGGAACCAACTAATGAAAAACTGTTTTTT. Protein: CASAREPTNEKLFF.

CDR3 in amino acids: CASSRQGADTEAFF. CDR3 sequence (DNA): TGTGCCAGTAGTAGACAGGGGGCGGACACTGAAGCTTTCTTT. The chain has TRBV19 and TRBJ1-1, with 10 nucleotides matching TRBD1. The CDR3 sequence is 14 residues long. Germline V gene data show CDR1 as LNHDA and CDR2 as SQIVND (reference sequence). The V and J ends lost 4 bases and 3 bases, in that order; junction bases with no gene match: 2.

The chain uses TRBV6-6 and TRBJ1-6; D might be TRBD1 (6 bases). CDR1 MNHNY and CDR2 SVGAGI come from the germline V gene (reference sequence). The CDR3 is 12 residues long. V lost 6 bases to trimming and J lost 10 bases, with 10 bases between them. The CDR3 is CASRLQGSPLHF. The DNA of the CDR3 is TGTGCCAGCAGGCTACAGGGATCACCCCTCCACTTT.

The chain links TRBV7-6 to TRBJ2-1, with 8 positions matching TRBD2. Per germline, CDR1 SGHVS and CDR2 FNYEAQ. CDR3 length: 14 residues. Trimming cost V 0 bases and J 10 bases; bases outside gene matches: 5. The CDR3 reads CASSLASGSWEQFF. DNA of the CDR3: TGTGCCAGCAGCTTAGCCAGCGGGAGCTGGGAGCAGTTCTTC.

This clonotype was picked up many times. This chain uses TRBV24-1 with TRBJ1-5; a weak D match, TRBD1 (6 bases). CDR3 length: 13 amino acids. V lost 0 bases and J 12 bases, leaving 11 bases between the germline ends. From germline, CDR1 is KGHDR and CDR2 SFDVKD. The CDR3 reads CATSDLQGGIQHF. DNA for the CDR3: TGTGCCACCAGTGATTTGCAAGGGGGGATCCAGCATTTT.

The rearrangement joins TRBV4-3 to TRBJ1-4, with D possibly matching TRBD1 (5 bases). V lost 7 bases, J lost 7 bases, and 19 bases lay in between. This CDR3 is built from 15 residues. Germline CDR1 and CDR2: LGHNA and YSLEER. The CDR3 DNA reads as TGCGCCAGCACCAAAAAGGGACTTTTGGGTGAAAAACTGTTTTTT. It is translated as CASTKKGLLGEKLFF.

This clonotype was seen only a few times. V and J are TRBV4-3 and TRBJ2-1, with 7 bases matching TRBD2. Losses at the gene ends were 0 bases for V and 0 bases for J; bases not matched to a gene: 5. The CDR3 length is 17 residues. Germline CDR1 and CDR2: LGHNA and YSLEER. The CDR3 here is CASSQDWGGGSYNEQFF. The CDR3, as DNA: TGCGCCAGCAGCCAAGATTGGGGGGGGGGCTCCTACAATGAGCAGTTCTTC.

This CDR3 is CASSPSRDSLGETQYF. The DNA for the CDR3 is TGTGCCAGCAGCCCATCCAGGGACAGCCTAGGAGAGACCCAGTACTTC. This chain connects TRBV7-3 to TRBJ2-5, with 7 bases lining up with TRBD1. Germline V CDR1 and CDR2: SGHTA, FQGTGA. Unmatched junction bases numbered 13, after V lost 5 bases and J lost 4 bases. The CDR3 has 16 residues.

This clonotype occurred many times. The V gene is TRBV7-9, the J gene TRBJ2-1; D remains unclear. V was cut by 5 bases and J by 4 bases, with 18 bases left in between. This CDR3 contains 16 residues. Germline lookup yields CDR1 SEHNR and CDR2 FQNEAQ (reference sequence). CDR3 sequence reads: CASSPLYYYLYNEQFF. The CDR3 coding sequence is TGTGCCAGCAGCCCCCTTTACTACTACCTATACAATGAGCAGTTCTTC.

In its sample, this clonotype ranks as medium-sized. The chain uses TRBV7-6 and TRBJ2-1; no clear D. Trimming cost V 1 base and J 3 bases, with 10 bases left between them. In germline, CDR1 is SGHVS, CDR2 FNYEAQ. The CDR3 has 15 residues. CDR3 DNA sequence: TGTGCCAGCAGCTTAGAACTGGCTCACTACAATGAGCAGTTCTTC. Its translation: CASSLELAHYNEQFF.

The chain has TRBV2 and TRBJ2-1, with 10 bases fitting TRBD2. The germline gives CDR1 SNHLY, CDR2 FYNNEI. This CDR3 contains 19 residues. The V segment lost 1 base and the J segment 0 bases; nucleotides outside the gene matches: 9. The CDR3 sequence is CASSEGLAGAAISYNEQFF. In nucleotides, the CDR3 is TGTGCCAGCAGTGAAGGCCTAGCGGGGGCCGCAATCTCCTACAATGAGCAGTTCTTC.

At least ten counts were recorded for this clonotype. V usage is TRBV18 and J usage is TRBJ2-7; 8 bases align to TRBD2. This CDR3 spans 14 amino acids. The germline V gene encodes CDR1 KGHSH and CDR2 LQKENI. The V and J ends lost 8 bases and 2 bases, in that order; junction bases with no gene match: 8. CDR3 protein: CASSPPGGTYEQYF. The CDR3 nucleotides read TGTGCCAGCAGTCCGCCGGGGGGGACCTACGAGCAGTACTTC.

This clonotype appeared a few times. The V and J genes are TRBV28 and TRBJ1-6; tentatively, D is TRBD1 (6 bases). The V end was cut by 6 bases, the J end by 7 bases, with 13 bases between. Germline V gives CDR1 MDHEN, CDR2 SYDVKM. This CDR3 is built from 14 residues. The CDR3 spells CASRNYRENSPLHF. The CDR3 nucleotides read TGTGCCAGCAGAAATTACAGGGAGAATTCACCCCTCCACTTT.